This T cell receptor (beta chain) derives from a study of human T cells and chemical hapten exposure. Germline CDR1 and CDR2: SGHRS and YFSETQ. The length of the CDR3 is 16 residues. V was pared by 7 bases and J by 0 bases, with 6 bases of the junction left unmatched. Time point here: patch test 1, 2 weeks after DPC sensitization. Treatment described: therapeutic diphenylcyclopropenone sensitization with weekly scalp DPC. MiXCR was run by TCRdb on the RACE reads, yielding one entry per CDR3 protein. The sample carries fewer than 95,000 distinct CDR3 sequences, over 9.5% recorded once. This TCR came from a middle-aged man with alopecia areata. Some clones in this sample may be carry-over from other donors' samples. The source was whole blood, collected in connection with sensitization to the hapten diphenylcyclopropenone (DPC). V is TRBV5-1 and J is TRBJ2-6; 8 bases agree with TRBD2. The CDR3 DNA reads as TGCGCCAGCCGGGAGGGGGGTAACTCTGGGGCCAACGTCCTGACTTTC. It specifies CASREGGNSGANVLTF.